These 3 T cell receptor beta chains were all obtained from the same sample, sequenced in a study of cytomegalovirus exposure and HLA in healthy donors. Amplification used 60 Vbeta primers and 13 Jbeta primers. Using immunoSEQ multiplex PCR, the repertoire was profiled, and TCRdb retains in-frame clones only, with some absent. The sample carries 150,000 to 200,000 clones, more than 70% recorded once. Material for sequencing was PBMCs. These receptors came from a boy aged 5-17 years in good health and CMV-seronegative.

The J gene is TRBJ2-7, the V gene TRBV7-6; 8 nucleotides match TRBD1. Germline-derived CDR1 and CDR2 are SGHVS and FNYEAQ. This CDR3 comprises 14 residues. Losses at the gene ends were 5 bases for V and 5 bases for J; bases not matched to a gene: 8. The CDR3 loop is CASSDRTGYHEQYF. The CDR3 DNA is TGTGCCAGCAGCGATAGGACAGGGTACCACGAGCAGTACTTC.

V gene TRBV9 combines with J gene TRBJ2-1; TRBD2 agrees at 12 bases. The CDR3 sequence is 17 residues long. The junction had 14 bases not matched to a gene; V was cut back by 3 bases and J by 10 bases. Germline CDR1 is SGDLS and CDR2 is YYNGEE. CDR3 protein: CASSGLAGESYSREQFF. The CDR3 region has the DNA TGTGCCAGCAGCGGACTAGCGGGAGAGAGTTACTCAAGGGAGCAGTTCTTC.

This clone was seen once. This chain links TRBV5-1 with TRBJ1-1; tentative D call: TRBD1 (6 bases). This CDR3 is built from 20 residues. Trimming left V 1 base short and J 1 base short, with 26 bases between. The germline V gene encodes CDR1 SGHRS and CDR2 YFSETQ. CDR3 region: CASSLQPLYPGVDPNTEAFF. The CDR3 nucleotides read TGCGCCAGCAGCTTGCAGCCCCTATACCCAGGGGTCGACCCGAACACTGAAGCTTTCTTT. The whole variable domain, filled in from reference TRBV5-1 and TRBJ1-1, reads KAGVTQTPRYLIKTRGQQVTLSCSPISGHRSVSWYQQTPGQGLQFLFEYFSETQRNKGNFPGRFSGRQFSNSRSEMNVSTLELGDSALYLCASSLQPLYPGVDPNTEAFFGQGTRLTVV.